The 19 T cell receptor beta chains given below trace back to one sample, sequenced in a study of blood T cell repertoires in COVID-19. Here immunoSEQ multiplex PCR was the method, and the copy in TCRdb shows in-frame clones only, minus some. Among 250,000 to 350,000 clones listed, 88% were seen once. The material sequenced was peripheral blood. The receptors were gathered from a woman in her twenties or thirties who had recovered from COVID-19.

In this sample, this clone turned up a few times. The V gene is TRBV18, the J gene TRBJ2-5; D is possibly TRBD2 (5 bases). The CDR3 is 13 amino acids. The germline V gene has CDR1 KGHSH and CDR2 LQKENI. Trimming took off 4 bases at V and 2 bases at J, with 8 bases between the two ends. This CDR3 is CASSHTRQETQYF. CDR3 DNA sequence: TGTGCCAGCTCACACACTAGGCAAGAGACCCAGTACTTC.

This sequence joins TRBV7-2 and TRBJ2-7; TRBD2 might be the D (6 bases). V was pared by 4 bases and J by 6 bases, with 19 bases between. The V gene's germline CDR1 is SGHTA and CDR2 FQGNSA. The CDR3 extends over 15 amino acids. CDR3 in amino acids: CASSSGLFGGGEQYF. The CDR3 coding sequence is TGTGCCAGCAGCTCGGGACTTTTCGGAGGAGGCGAGCAGTACTTC.

V gene TRBV6-5 combines with J gene TRBJ2-1, with TRBD2 matching 7 bases. With V trimmed by 5 bases and J by 5 bases, 9 bases remained unmatched. Germline assignment: CDR1 MNHEY and CDR2 SVGAGI. The CDR3 extends over 15 amino acids. The CDR3 DNA follows: TGTGCCAGCAGTAAATTGGGGGGGAACCACAATGAGCAGTTCTTC. Translation: CASSKLGGNHNEQFF.

The V and J genes are TRBV6-1 and TRBJ2-3; D possibly corresponds to TRBD2 (5 bases). V lost 0 bases and J 6 bases, leaving 7 bases between the germline ends. Germline V lookup: CDR1 MNHNS, CDR2 SASEGT. The length of the CDR3 is 13 residues. CDR3 coding DNA: TGTGCCAGCAGTGAAGCTGGGGAGGATACGCAGTATTTT. Protein sequence: CASSEAGEDTQYF.

For the CDR3, the DNA is TGTGCCATCAGACAGGGGGCGGACTATGGCTACACCTTC. Protein product: CAIRQGADYGYTF. The rearrangement uses TRBV10-3 and TRBJ1-2; 9 bases align to TRBD1. Germline CDR1 reads ENHRY; CDR2 reads SYGVKD. J was trimmed by 3 bases and V by 6 bases; bases with no gene match: 2. CDR3 size: 13 residues.

The J gene is TRBJ2-1, the V gene TRBV15, with 9 bases lining up with TRBD1. J lost 1 base, V lost 2 bases, and 3 bases had no gene match. Germline V gene lookup returns CDR1 LNHNV and CDR2 YYDKDF (reference sequence). The CDR3 covers 16 residues. The CDR3 sequence: CATSRLQGASYNEQFF. In DNA, the CDR3 is TGTGCCACCAGCAGATTACAGGGGGCGTCCTACAATGAGCAGTTCTTC. The full variable domain, in which reference TRBV15 and TRBJ2-1 provide the parts outside the CDR3, is DAMVIQNPRYQVTQFGKPVTLSCSQTLNHNVMYWYQQKSSQAPKLLFHYYDKDFNNEADTPDNFQSRRPNTSFCFLDIRSPGLGDTAMYLCATSRLQGASYNEQFFGPGTRLTVL.

The chain joins TRBV5-4 to TRBJ1-5; possibly TRBD1 for D (5 bases). The germline gives CDR1 SGHNT, CDR2 YYREEE (reference sequence). The length of the CDR3 is 13 residues. V lost 1 base, J lost 4 bases, and 6 bases lay in between. The CDR3 coding sequence is TGTGCCAGCAGCTTGTCAGGGAATCAGCCCCAGCATTTT. It specifies CASSLSGNQPQHF.

CDR3 nucleotide sequence: TGTGCCAGCAGACTGTACACAGGAGACAATGAGCAGTTCTTC. Protein: CASRLYTGDNEQFF. The V call is TRBV7-2, the J call TRBJ2-1; weak D call: TRBD1 (5 bases). Trimming took off 6 bases at V and 5 bases at J, with 14 bases between the two ends. This CDR3 comprises 14 residues. The germline V gene encodes CDR1 SGHTA and CDR2 FQGNSA.

The chain uses TRBV7-2 and TRBJ1-4, with TRBD1 matching over 9 bases. V lost 2 bases, J lost 5 bases, and 3 bases stayed unmatched. This CDR3 is 15 amino acids long. In germline, CDR1 is SGHTA, CDR2 FQGNSA. The CDR3 protein is CASSLTGGLNEKLFF. For the CDR3, the DNA is TGTGCCAGCAGCTTAACAGGGGGCCTAAATGAAAAACTGTTTTTT.

This clone was seen once. The chain joins TRBV5-1 to TRBJ1-5; tentatively, D is TRBD1 (6 bases). CDR3 length equals 18 residues. Germline V gives CDR1 SGHRS, CDR2 YFSETQ. The ends were cut back, 1 base at V and 0 bases at J, with 17 bases in the middle. CDR3 coding DNA: TGCGCCAGCAGCTTGCTGGCAGGGGAACCACCTAGCAATCAGCCCCAGCATTTT. This encodes CASSLLAGEPPSNQPQHF.

V is TRBV6-6 and J is TRBJ1-2; D is possibly TRBD1 (6 bases). The CDR3 is made up of 14 amino acids. Trimming removed 6 bases at V and 5 bases at J, with 16 bases between. Germline V gene sequence: CDR1 MNHNY, CDR2 SVGAGI (reference sequence). CDR3 sequence (DNA): TGTGCCAGCAGAGCAGGGGCCCCTACTTATGGCTACACCTTC. Protein product: CASRAGAPTYGYTF.

The rearrangement links TRBV11-2 to TRBJ1-5; D is possibly TRBD1 (5 bases). Germline CDR1 is SGHAT and CDR2 is FQNNGV. The CDR3 sequence is 12 residues long. V lost 6 bases and J lost 6, with 9 bases in between. The CDR3 sequence is CASSSGLQPQHF. The CDR3 region has the DNA TGTGCCAGCAGTTCAGGGCTTCAGCCCCAGCATTTT.

This clone was seen only a few times. The same CDR3 is also encoded by other DNA sequences in this sample. The rearrangement links TRBV5-1 to TRBJ1-4; TRBD1 matches at 7 bases. The CDR3 spans 15 residues. Germline V gene data show CDR1 as SGHRS and CDR2 as YFSETQ. Trimming cost V 0 bases and J 5 bases; bases outside gene matches: 4. CDR3 loop: CASSLGGGTNEKLFF. CDR3 DNA: TGCGCCAGCAGCTTGGGAGGGGGCACCAATGAAAAACTGTTTTTT.

The rearrangement uses TRBV5-1 and TRBJ1-1; D is possibly TRBD1 (5 bases). CDR3 size: 15 residues. Germline V gene sequence: CDR1 SGHRS, CDR2 YFSETQ. V was shortened by 4 bases and J by 0 bases, with 13 bases between the two germline ends. The CDR3 here is CASSPDSLMNTEAFF. The CDR3 DNA follows: TGCGCCAGCAGCCCCGACAGCCTCATGAACACTGAAGCTTTCTTT.

The chain uses TRBV5-6 and TRBJ2-1; 8 bases line up with TRBD2. The CDR3 has 15 residues. CDR1 is SGHDT and CDR2 is YYEEEE in the germline V gene. V gave up 5 bases and J gave up 3 bases; unmatched junction bases: 7. The CDR3 DNA reads as TGTGCCAGCAGAAAGGGACTAGTGGGCTACAATGAGCAGTTCTTC. Residues: CASRKGLVGYNEQFF.

The DNA for the CDR3 is TGTGCCAGCAGTGAAGGCCGGACAGGGAACCACAATGAGCAGTTCTTC. Amino acids: CASSEGRTGNHNEQFF. J is TRBJ2-1 and V is TRBV2, with 8 bases fitting TRBD1. Per germline, CDR1 SNHLY and CDR2 FYNNEI. Losses at the gene ends were 1 base for V and 5 bases for J; bases not matched to a gene: 7. The CDR3 spans 16 residues.

The V gene is TRBV29-1, the J gene TRBJ2-1; 8 bases are a match to TRBD1. Trimming removed 5 bases from V and 5 bases from J; junction bases left unmatched: 5. Germline values: CDR1 SQVTM, CDR2 ANQGSEA. There are 13 residues in the CDR3. The CDR3 DNA follows: TGCAGCGTTTGGACAGGGAACAACAATGAGCAGTTCTTC. This gives the protein CSVWTGNNNEQFF.

This clone was seen a few times. The V and J genes are TRBV3-1 (or the pseudogene TRBV3-2) and TRBJ1-2, with D unresolved. Germline CDR1 reads LGHDT; CDR2 reads YNNKEL (reference sequence). V gave up 4 bases and J gave up 12 bases, with 18 bases separating them. The CDR3 length is 13 residues. CDR3 loop: CASSRAEAPGNTF. As DNA, the CDR3 is TGTGCCAGCAGCCGAGCCGAGGCCCCTGGAAACACCTTC.

The chain has TRBV7-2 and TRBJ2-4, with TRBD2 matching 16 bases. V lost 1 base and J lost 7; bases outside the gene matches: 7. CDR1 SGHTA and CDR2 FQGNSA come from the germline V gene. This CDR3 spans 18 amino acids. CDR3 amino acids: CASSLVGTSGGAENIQYF. The CDR3 coding sequence is TGTGCCAGCAGCTTAGTAGGGACTAGCGGGGGGGCCGAGAACATTCAGTACTTC.